These 3 T cell receptor beta chains were all obtained from the same sample, sequenced in a study of early T cells in non-severe SARS-CoV-2 infection. Each CDR3 protein is one row after TCRdb ran MiXCR on the 5' RACE reads. The sample yields 37,000 or so distinct CDR3 sequences, over 4% seen once. Sequencing was done on a sample of whole blood. Receptors originate from an adult who was a healthcare worker with PCR-confirmed SARS-CoV-2 infection or an uninfected control (not recorded which).

The J gene is TRBJ2-1, the V gene TRBV3-1; no firm D call. CDR1 is LGHDT, CDR2 YNNKEL, per germline (reference sequence). With 1 base removed from V and 5 bases from J, the gap between germline ends came to 3 bases. The CDR3 sequence is 12 residues long. CDR3 nucleotide sequence: TGTGCCAGCAGCCAAGCTGACAATGAGCAGTTCTTC. This gives the protein CASSQADNEQFF.

This clonotype was counted only a few times. The genes are TRBV3-1 and TRBJ2-5, with D perhaps matching TRBD2 (6 bases). The CDR3 has 15 residues. V lost 4 bases and J 5 bases, leaving 17 bases between the germline ends. Per germline, CDR1 LGHDT and CDR2 YNNKEL (reference sequence). CDR3 coding DNA: TGTGCCAGCAGCCCAGGGACTTCTGAAGTGGAGACCCAGTACTTC. Its protein is CASSPGTSEVETQYF.

This chain links TRBV27 with TRBJ1-1, with D hard to call. CDR3 length: 14 amino acids. CDR1 and CDR2 from the germline V gene are MNHEY and SMNVEV (reference sequence). The V gene lost 2 bases and the J gene lost 3 bases, with 10 bases spanning the gap. The CDR3 coding sequence is TGTGCCAGCAGTTTAACATGGGAGGACACTGAAGCTTTCTTT. This codes for CASSLTWEDTEAFF.